This T cell receptor beta chain was sequenced during a study of shared clonotypes between healthy human individuals. In the study overall: Every donor yielded three CD4 naive, three CD4 memory, two CD8 naive and one CD8 memory plate. Whole-study findings and limits: For naive CD4 cells, 4% to 6% of clonotypes were shared across a few donors.

On this clone: The target antigen is unknown.

Measured with immunoSEQ multiplex PCR; TCRdb has only the in-frame clones, and not every one. The data contain some 700,000 clones, about 90% of them singletons. The germline V and J ends were trimmed by 6 bases and 6 bases, with 15 bases remaining between them. The length of the CDR3 is 14 residues. In germline, CDR1 is MNHEY, CDR2 SMNVEV (reference sequence). Sequenced: memory CD8+ T cells from PBMCs. Indicated subset: CD45RO+ cells pooled with CCR7-negative TemRA cells. V is TRBV27 and J is TRBJ1-5, with a tentative D call TRBD1 (6 bases). The sequence was collected from a man between 18 and 29 years old in good health. Some clones in this sample may be carry-over from other donors' samples. CDR3 region: CASSLTGNAQPQHF. The CDR3 region has the DNA TGTGCCAGCAGCCTTACAGGGAATGCTCAGCCCCAGCATTTT.